Each of the 28 T cell receptor beta chains below was sequenced from the same sample in a study of blood T cell repertoires in COVID-19. Clones were sequenced by immunoSEQ multiplex PCR, and TCRdb holds only the in-frame ones, with some missing. The sample lists 200,000 to 250,000 clones, around 83% occurring once. Sequenced: peripheral blood. These receptors came from a woman aged 50 to 65 with COVID-19, enrolled during active disease.

The V gene is TRBV4-3, the J gene TRBJ2-7; no reliable D call. V dropped 0 bases and J dropped 3 bases, with 12 bases sitting between them. Germline V gives CDR1 LGHNA, CDR2 YSLEER. This CDR3 is 15 amino acids long. CDR3 sequence (DNA): TGCGCCAGCAGCCAAGATTTAAACACCTTCTACGAGCAGTACTTC. This codes for CASSQDLNTFYEQYF.

V is TRBV5-4 and J is TRBJ2-7; the match to TRBD1 covers 7 bases. The V segment lost 4 bases and the J segment 2 bases; nucleotides outside the gene matches: 9. The germline V gene encodes CDR1 SGHNT and CDR2 YYREEE (reference sequence). This CDR3 has 15 amino acids. The CDR3 DNA is TGTGCCAGCAGCCGACCCCGGGACAGAGCCTACGAGCAGTACGTC. Its protein product is CASSRPRDRAYEQYV.

CDR3 in DNA: TGTGCCAGCAGTGAAGCGCTTCCACGCGGTGGATCTACGCAGTATTTT. Protein: CASSEALPRGGSTQYF. The chain recombines TRBV2 with TRBJ2-3; D is unresolved. V gave up 0 bases and J gave up 8 bases, with 18 bases separating them. CDR1 and CDR2 from the germline V gene are SNHLY and FYNNEI. This CDR3 has 16 residues.

The chain recombines TRBV3-1 (or the pseudogene TRBV3-2) with TRBJ1-3; 8 bases line up with TRBD1. The CDR3 length is 14 residues. With V trimmed by 2 bases and J by 8 bases, 5 bases remained unmatched. Germline V lookup: CDR1 LGHDT, CDR2 YNNKEL (reference sequence). CDR3 sequence reads: CASSQRTGLDTIYF. The CDR3 DNA reads as TGTGCCAGCAGCCAACGGACAGGGTTGGACACCATATATTTT.

The genes are TRBV7-2 and TRBJ2-3; 8 bases are a match to TRBD2. The germline V gene has CDR1 SGHTA and CDR2 FQGNSA. The CDR3 is 15 residues long. V was clipped by 6 bases and J by 3 bases; unmatched bases: 8. DNA for the CDR3: TGTGCCAGCAGGTTAAGCGGGGGTGGGACAGATACGCAGTATTTT. Protein: CASRLSGGGTDTQYF. The full variable domain, its missing parts supplied by reference TRBV7-2 and TRBJ2-3, is GAGVSQSPSNKVTEKGKDVELRCDPISGHTALYWYRQSLGQGLEFLIYFQGNSAPDKSGLPSDRFSAERTGGSVSTLTIQRTQQEDSAVYLCASRLSGGGTDTQYFGPGTRLTVL.

The CDR3 DNA follows: TGTGCCAGCAGCTCGACAGGGATGCCCGGATGGGGCTACACCTTC. Residues: CASSSTGMPGWGYTF. V gene TRBV7-8 combines with J gene TRBJ1-2; 7 positions agree with TRBD1. The V segment lost 4 bases and the J segment 8 bases; nucleotides outside the gene matches: 13. The CDR3 covers 15 residues. Germline assignment: CDR1 SGHVS and CDR2 FQNEAQ.

The chain couples TRBV11-3 to TRBJ2-6; possibly TRBD1 for D (6 bases). Germline assignment: CDR1 SGHNT and CDR2 YENEEA. The length of the CDR3 is 17 residues. The V and J ends lost 3 bases and 4 bases respectively, with 16 bases between them. CDR3 amino acids: CASSLGAPPSGANVLTF. Here the CDR3 DNA reads TGTGCCAGCAGCTTGGGGGCCCCTCCGTCCGGGGCCAACGTCCTGACTTTC.

The CDR3 spells CASSSVPLLGIQYF. The CDR3 DNA follows: TGTGCCAGCAGCTCGGTCCCCCTACTTGGTATTCAGTACTTC. The chain has TRBV7-2 and TRBJ2-4; D is uncertain. CDR3 length equals 14 residues. CDR1 SGHTA and CDR2 FQGNSA come from the germline V gene. The V gene lost 4 bases and the J gene lost 10 bases, with 17 bases spanning the gap.

V is TRBV6-5 and J is TRBJ1-2; D is undetermined. Trimming pared 5 bases from V and 8 bases from J, leaving 18 bases between. Germline V CDR1 and CDR2: MNHEY, SVGAGI. There are 14 residues in the CDR3. The CDR3 nucleotides read TGTGCCAGCAGTACGCACCAGGATTCTTACGGCTACACCTTC. It codes for CASSTHQDSYGYTF.

V usage is TRBV11-3 and J usage is TRBJ2-7; possible D gene TRBD1, 5 bases. V was shortened by 4 bases and J by 3 bases, with 13 bases between the two germline ends. The V gene's germline CDR1 is SGHNT and CDR2 YENEEA. This CDR3 is built from 14 residues. CDR3 sequence reads: CASSYGTGRYEQYF. The CDR3 DNA reads TGTGCCAGCAGCTATGGCACAGGACGCTACGAGCAGTACTTC.

CDR3 sequence (DNA): TGTGCCAGCAGCTTAGTCGCCCGACTAGCGGGGTCCACAGATACGCAGTATTTT. Translated, it gives CASSLVARLAGSTDTQYF. The V call is TRBV7-2, the J call TRBJ2-3, with 11 nucleotides matching TRBD2. CDR3 length equals 18 residues. Germline loops: CDR1 SGHTA, CDR2 FQGNSA. V lost 1 base, J lost 2 bases, and 8 bases stayed unmatched.

V is TRBV6-2 or TRBV6-3 and J is TRBJ1-5; no clear D. V was shortened by 6 bases and J by 5 bases, with 11 bases between the two germline ends. There are 13 residues in the CDR3. Germline V CDR1 and CDR2: MNHEY, SVGEGT. Here the CDR3 DNA reads TGTGCCAGCAGCCTCGCCGGGGATCAGCCCCAGCATTTT. Amino acid sequence: CASSLAGDQPQHF.

J is TRBJ2-2 and V is TRBV5-5, with D possibly TRBD2 on 6 matching bases. Germline loops: CDR1 SGHKS, CDR2 YYEKEE (reference sequence). This CDR3 comprises 14 residues. V was pared by 4 bases and J by 7 bases, with 14 bases between. The CDR3 loop reads CASSGGGQGGELFF. CDR3 in DNA: TGTGCCAGCAGCGGCGGAGGGCAAGGCGGGGAGCTGTTTTTT. The entire variable domain, with the rest obtained from reference TRBV5-5 and TRBJ2-2, is as follows: DAGVTQSPTHLIKTRGQQVTLRCSPISGHKSVSWYQQVLGQGPQFIFQYYEKEERGRGNFPDRFSARQFPNYSSELNVNALLLGDSALYLCASSGGGQGGELFFGEGSRLTVL.

The chain has TRBV9 and TRBJ1-4; D is uncertain. The CDR3 contains 11 residues. V was pared by 4 bases and J by 13 bases, with 11 bases between. Looked up from germline, CDR1 is SGDLS and CDR2 is YYNGEE. CDR3 nucleotides: TGTGCCAGCAGCCCCGGCGGTTTACTGTTTTTT. The encoded protein is CASSPGGLLFF.

The chain recombines TRBV5-1 with TRBJ2-3, with D possibly matching TRBD2 (6 bases). V was clipped by 6 bases and J by 3 bases, with 14 bases between them. The CDR3 is made up of 14 amino acids. Looked up from germline, CDR1 is SGHRS and CDR2 is YFSETQ. The CDR3 DNA sequence: TGCGCCAGCACCCAGGACTACATTACAGATACGCAGTATTTT. Residues: CASTQDYITDTQYF.

The rearrangement links TRBV16 to TRBJ2-5; perhaps TRBD2 as D (5 bases). The CDR3 runs 14 residues. Germline V CDR1 and CDR2: KGHSY, FQNENV. Trimming removed 1 base at V and 2 bases at J, with 8 bases between. CDR3 in DNA: TGTGCCAGCAGCCAATTACGAGGGCAAGAGACCCAGTACTTC. This translates into CASSQLRGQETQYF.

This sequence joins TRBV29-1 and TRBJ1-2; tentative D call: TRBD1 (5 bases). This CDR3 has 12 residues. Per germline, CDR1 SQVTM and CDR2 ANQGSEA. Trimming removed 7 bases at V and 4 bases at J, with 13 bases between. CDR3 residues: CSANTGAYGYTF. As DNA, the CDR3 is TGCAGCGCTAACACAGGAGCCTATGGCTACACCTTC.

The V call is TRBV5-1, the J call TRBJ1-3, with a possible D match to TRBD1 (6 bases). CDR3 length equals 14 residues. V was trimmed by 5 bases and J by 4 bases, leaving 13 bases between them. Germline V gene sequence: CDR1 SGHRS, CDR2 YFSETQ. In nucleotides, the CDR3 is TGCGCCAGCAGTTATCAGGGGCCAGGAAACACCATATATTTT. As protein: CASSYQGPGNTIYF. Full variable domain (rest looked up from reference TRBV5-1 and TRBJ1-3): KAGVTQTPRYLIKTRGQQVTLSCSPISGHRSVSWYQQTPGQGLQFLFEYFSETQRNKGNFPGRFSGRQFSNSRSEMNVSTLELGDSALYLCASSYQGPGNTIYFGEGSWLTVV.

This clone was seen only once. This sequence joins TRBV30 and TRBJ1-6; 11 bases align to TRBD1. V shed 4 bases, J shed 12 bases, and the junction held 5 bases outside the gene matches. Germline lookup yields CDR1 GTSNPN and CDR2 SVGIG (reference sequence). This CDR3 spans 13 amino acids. The CDR3 DNA follows: TGTGCCTGGAAGGGGACAGGGGGTCGACCCCTCCACTTT. It is translated as CAWKGTGGRPLHF.

The V gene is TRBV24-1, the J gene TRBJ1-3; 7 nucleotides match TRBD1. This CDR3 is built from 17 residues. The V gene end was trimmed by 3 bases and the J gene end by 5 bases; junction bases not matched to a gene: 12. The germline V gene encodes CDR1 KGHDR and CDR2 SFDVKD. CDR3 sequence reads: CATSDPRDSGNRNTIYF. CDR3 nucleotides: TGTGCCACCAGTGATCCCCGGGACAGCGGTAATCGAAACACCATATATTTT.

The V gene is TRBV14, the J gene TRBJ1-1; 8 nucleotides line up with TRBD1. CDR1 and CDR2 from the germline V gene are SGHDN and FVKESK. This CDR3 has 15 amino acids. The V and J ends lost 4 bases and 1 base, in that order; junction bases with no gene match: 5. The CDR3 region has the DNA TGTGCCAGCAGCCTTCGGACAGGGAGGAACACTGAAGCTTTCTTT. Protein: CASSLRTGRNTEAFF.

The V gene is TRBV4-2, the J gene TRBJ2-3; 10 bases line up with TRBD2. This CDR3 is built from 15 residues. The V gene's germline CDR1 is LGHNA and CDR2 YNFKEQ. V lost 6 bases to trimming and J lost 2 bases; unmatched junction nucleotides: 5. This chain's CDR3 is CASRLAGGLTDTQYF. The CDR3 DNA is TGTGCCAGCAGATTAGCGGGGGGACTCACAGATACGCAGTATTTT.

V gene TRBV27 combines with J gene TRBJ1-1, with D maybe TRBD1 (5 bases). The CDR3 length is 13 residues. CDR1 is MNHEY and CDR2 is SMNVEV in the germline V gene (reference sequence). Trimming took 4 bases from V and 6 from J, leaving 12 bases between them. The CDR3 loop is CASSSSWGAEAFF. The DNA of the CDR3 is TGTGCCAGCAGTTCCTCTTGGGGGGCTGAAGCTTTCTTT.

J is TRBJ1-4 and V is TRBV28; no definite D call. CDR1 is MDHEN and CDR2 is SYDVKM in the germline V gene. The CDR3 is 14 amino acids. Between the trimmed V and J ends, which lost 10 bases and 7 bases, there was a span of 19 bases. The CDR3 reads CAITPTLGSEKLFF. For the CDR3, the DNA is TGTGCCATCACCCCGACCCTTGGGAGTGAAAAACTGTTTTTT.

This chain connects TRBV6-5 to TRBJ2-7; a weak D match, TRBD2 (5 bases). Trimming took 9 bases from V and 0 from J, leaving 12 bases between them. Per germline, CDR1 MNHEY and CDR2 SVGAGI. This CDR3 contains 13 residues. The CDR3 region has the DNA TGTGCCAGTTCCGAGGGCATCTCCTACGAGCAGTACGTC. Translated, it gives CASSEGISYEQYV.

The chain recombines TRBV28 with TRBJ2-3; maybe TRBD1 (6 bases). Trimming left V 1 base short and J 5 bases short, with 13 bases between. This CDR3 contains 15 residues. Germline CDR1 reads MDHEN; CDR2 reads SYDVKM. The DNA of the CDR3 is TGTGCCAGCAGTTTATATCTGGGGGCGGGAGATACGCAGTATTTT. Its translation is CASSLYLGAGDTQYF.

This chain links TRBV4-1 with TRBJ1-2; no clear D. Trimming pared 1 base from V and 5 bases from J, leaving 8 bases between. Germline V gives CDR1 MGHRA, CDR2 YSYEKL. This CDR3 comprises 13 residues. CDR3 protein: CASSQAPRYGYTF. The CDR3 DNA reads TGCGCCAGCAGCCAAGCACCGAGGTATGGCTACACCTTC.

The CDR3 spells CASKWTGASNTEAFF. CDR3 sequence (DNA): TGTGCCAGTAAGTGGACAGGGGCCTCGAACACTGAAGCTTTCTTT. The chain joins TRBV19 to TRBJ1-1; 9 bases match TRBD1. The J segment lost 1 base and the V segment lost 7 bases, leaving 7 bases of the junction unmatched. CDR1 is LNHDA, CDR2 SQIVND, per germline (reference sequence). There are 15 residues in the CDR3.